The present T cell receptor beta chain was sequenced within a study of regulatory T cells in long-lasting Graves disease (dated by TCRdb to about 2021). Context from the whole study: Newly diagnosed Graves' disease patients had taken antithyroid drugs for less than 3 months. Patients with persistent Graves' disease were compared with patients with newly diagnosed Graves' disease using TCR sequencing and RNA sequencing of peripheral blood. The study was registered as a clinical trial and conducted in China. A total of about 33 samples underwent TCR sequencing, from roughly 13 patients with persistent Graves' disease and around 20 patients with newly diagnosed Graves' disease.

The method was multiplex PCR. Instrument on record: Illumina HiSeq 4000. To build TCR beta libraries, CDR3 regions were amplified by Arm-PCR using iRepertoire HTBI primers. Gel purification was performed on PCR products prior to sequencing. The paper's processing steps were these. Gene usage analysis of CDR3 amino acid clonotypes used the roughly 60 TRBV and more than 13 TRBJ segments found across samples. COPE and FqMerger were used to merge filtered high-quality paired reads into contigs. BLAST was used to align contigs to IMGT TRBV, TRBD and TRBJ reference genes, with CDR3 defined following IMGT. Clonotypes above 0.1% frequency were classified as highly expanded clones. Repertoire diversity was measured by Shannon entropy, and V-J evenness by the Gini coefficient. A clonotype was considered public if more than one individual shared it. TCRdb reanalyzed the raw reads on its own, using fastp at Q25 for trimming and MiXCR for clone calling, and kept in-frame beta chains. Here each entry gathers all rows of one CDR3 protein and keeps the most common genes and DNA. The V and J calls were determined by TCRdb, not by the authors. This sample gives approximately 350,000 distinct CDR3 sequences in total; about 17% of them show up just once. The ten largest clonotypes hold 20% to 25% of the sample.

The paper's findings and limits, for the study overall: TRBV28, TRBJ1-2 and TRBJ2-5 were preferentially used in persistent disease, while TRBV20-1 and TRBJ2-1 were favored in newly diagnosed disease. Peripheral blood alone was examined, since thyroid tissue, which constituted the primary lesion, could not be accessed. Sequencing and analysis were limited to the TCR beta chain. Persistent Graves' disease patients showed lower TCR Shannon entropy and fewer highly expanded clones than newly diagnosed patients, suggesting clonal expansion. Patients with persistent disease shared more public clonotypes (under 3,000) than newly diagnosed patients did (966). As a limitation, the authors acknowledged that the small sample size may reduce accuracy.

Per the germline V gene, MDHEN is the CDR1 and SYDVKM is the CDR2. The cysteine opens and the phenylalanine closes a CDR3 of 16 amino acids. CDR3 DNA is the only sequence kept; it has 48 bases, read in frame from the first base. Compared with germline, V lacks 8 bases and J lacks 7 bases; bases without a gene match: 14. As to this clonotype: There is no known antigen for this receptor. No base qualities exist here, and no much larger clone lies one base off it.

Interpreted using the paper, the time point label stands for: newly diagnosed GD, antithyroid drugs for less than 3 months. For both TCR sequencing and RNA sequencing, RNA was extracted from PBMCs in TRIzol. Graves' disease was diagnosed according to American Thyroid Association guidelines. The patients came from an endocrinology department in Xi'an, China. Each patient gave approximately 8.8 milliliters of peripheral blood, collected in an EDTA anticoagulant tube. Ficoll Paque Plus density gradient separation was used to isolate PBMCs, and no additional T cell sorting was done. An Agilent 2100 Bioanalyzer and agarose gel were used to check RNA quality, while a NanoDrop 2000 measured RNA concentration. These records were also assigned to another study, of T cells in Graves' hyperthyroidism and ophthalmopathy. As the second paper documents: Stable Graves' hyperthyroidism was defined as no progression to ophthalmopathy during 18 months of follow-up. Hyperthyroidism patients were newly diagnosed, with disease duration under 2 months, and aged 18 to 65 years. The study excluded patients with uncontrolled infections, other autoimmune diseases, pregnancy or lactation. Diagnoses relied on clinical symptoms, serum thyroxine and TRAb, thyroid ultrasound and orbital computed tomography. The first round of RT-PCR for the TCR CDR3 was performed with the HTBI primer set and the Qiagen OneStep RT-PCR kit. Most expanded thyroid clonotypes (frequency above 0.001) were also detected in blood, a finding suggesting that blood repertoires may reflect thyroid immune responses. A model built on a 13 V-J signature distinguished ophthalmopathy from stable hyperthyroidism, reaching roughly 88% sensitivity and 81% to 83% specificity in cross-validation and 80%/75% in testing. In validation, the model predicted progression to ophthalmopathy a median of around six months before onset, with about 71% sensitivity and just under 75% specificity. To identify TCR V-J signatures that set the groups apart, the researchers used a discovery cohort of 90 to 100 patients, made up of fewer than 50 with Graves' ophthalmopathy and some 55 with stable Graves' hyperthyroidism. Prospective prediction of ophthalmopathy was tested in an independent validation cohort of fewer than 20 hyperthyroidism patients and 17 patients who later progressed to ophthalmopathy. The roughly 94 discovery patients were randomly divided into training and test sets at a 7:3 ratio. In more than five Graves' hyperthyroidism patients, the study also compared T-cell repertoires from thyroid tissue with T-cell repertoires from blood. Following sampling, methimazole starting at 30 mg daily was given to hyperthyroidism patients, and high-dose intravenous methylprednisolone was given to ophthalmopathy patients. A second multiplex PCR round built the libraries, followed by size selection and purification. Libraries were sequenced paired-end with 100 bp reads on an Illumina HiSeq2000. SOAPnuke was used to process the raw data, throwing out any read that contained adapters or uncalled bases, had a mean Phred below 15, or lacked an exact constant-primer or identifier match. COPE v1.2.5 was used to merge high-quality paired reads, and clonotypes were defined as unique nucleotide sequences. MiTCR v1.1 was used to align clonotypes to the IMGT TRBV, TRBD and TRBJ reference segments. The analysis included only V-J combinations with a frequency above 0.0001, which together covered approximately 99% of the repertoires. The TCS score was defined as F50 (clonal expansion) divided by E x V (chaos), with BLOSUM62-based TCRdist calculated between CDR3 peptides within each V-J. Welch's t-statistics and random forest reduced roughly 530 V-J features to 13, which were used in a naive Bayes classifier (R e1071). Sample size was not statistically predetermined, and blinding of investigators to group allocation was not performed. The paper describes TCR Vbeta CDR3 sequencing of more than 120 peripheral blood samples, made up of 40 to 45 ophthalmopathy patients, roughly 75 hyperthyroidism patients and approximately 17 progressor patients.

Here the chain combines TRBV28 and TRBJ2-5; the central 12 bases match TRBD2. The clonotype originates from a young woman with Graves disease. Donor details come from another sample of the same person, matched by shared clones. Sequenced here: peripheral blood mononuclear cells (PBMCs), sampled at new diagnosis, from a patient treated with antithyroid drugs. The CDR3 protein is CASGSPSGGAFGTQYF. The base sequence is TGTGCCAGCGGTTCTCCTAGCGGGGGGGCCTTTGGGACCCAGTACTTC.